This T cell receptor beta chain comes out of a study of regulatory T cells in long-lasting Graves disease. TCR beta libraries were built with iRepertoire HTBI primers and Arm-PCR of CDR3 regions. Via MiXCR, TCRdb re-called the multiplex PCR reads, giving one row per CDR3 protein. This sample yields 400,000 to 500,000 distinct CDR3 sequences, of which 16% are seen a single time; roughly a tenth belongs to the top ten. The sample's time point: newly diagnosed GD, antithyroid drugs for less than 3 months. After RNA was extracted from PBMCs, the TCR library was made from it. Study outcomes and limitations: Segments TRBV28, TRBJ1-2 and TRBJ2-5 showed preferential usage in persistent disease.

The CDR3 runs 14 residues. CDR1 is LGHNA and CDR2 is YSLEER in the germline V gene. V lost 0 bases and J 9 bases, leaving 12 bases between the germline ends. The sample holds a few counts of this clonotype. What it binds is not known. Another study also made use of these data, one on T cells in Graves' hyperthyroidism and ophthalmopathy.

The input for sequencing was peripheral blood mononuclear cells (PBMCs), taken at new diagnosis, from a patient treated with antithyroid drugs. This sequence joins TRBV4-3 and TRBJ2-1, with D tentatively TRBD2 (6 bases). This clonotype was sampled from a woman aged 25 to 45 with Graves disease. The CDR3 here is CASSQDRRGCEQFF. CDR3 bases: TGCGCCAGCAGCCAAGATAGGAGGGGATGTGAGCAGTTCTTC.